This TCR beta chain stems from a study of blood T cells in healthy people across ages (dated by TCRdb to between 2014 and 2017). Describing the broader study: In model experiments, template switching captured about one uniquely barcoded TCR beta cDNA molecule for every two T cells. Using deep sequencing normalized with unique cDNA molecular identifiers, the study measured how TCR beta repertoire diversity changes with age. The donors were split into four age groups: young (average around 15 years), middle-aged (nearly 40), aged (roughly 68) and long-lived (approximately 80). Donors of different ages were randomly distributed across sequencing lanes to avoid experimental bias. Two additional independent replicas of 1 million unique cDNA reads from the same blood draw were analyzed for two donors (one aged 18 to 30 and one aged 80 or older). Paper-wide results and their limitations: Since profiling was done on bulk unsorted PBMCs, naive and antigen-experienced compartments could not be conclusively compared. Estimates of total diversity based on one million sequenced T cells were regarded as lower bounds and as underestimates. The percentage of naive T cells measured by flow cytometry correlated strongly with observed TCR beta diversity. As age increased, observed TCR beta diversity per million T cells dropped in a roughly linear way, and a significant reduction was already evident by age about 40. Compared with the aged group, more naive CD4+ T cells, fewer expanded clones and increased TCR diversity were shown by the long-lived group, suggesting age selection. Because the CMV infection status of the donors was unknown, age-related changes in expanded clonotypes may potentially have been confounded.

Systemically healthy Caucasian individuals from Russia, some 36 in total and aged about 6 to 90 years, were included as donors. Each donor gave 8 to 10 milliliters of peripheral blood, drawn into EDTA-treated Vacutainer tubes. Ficoll-Paque density-gradient centrifugation was used to isolate PBMCs, with at least 6.5 million obtained per sample. Trizol reagent was used to extract total RNA from PBMCs, with at least 5.5 micrograms per sample. Naive CD45RAhigh/CD27high T cell percentages were measured by flow cytometry on a PBMC aliquot from every donor. In regard to this clonotype: Its antigen specificity is not known. One end of the junction is discordant with germline, which a read error may explain.

Taken from cysteine to phenylalanine, the CDR3 has 16 residues. CDR3 DNA only is kept here, 48 bases in frame from base 1. The germline V gene (reference sequence) gives CDR1 as SEHNR and CDR2 as FQNEAQ. The receptor library was made with 5' RACE. The sequencer was an Illumina HiSeq 2500. A second PCR of roughly 7 to 11 cycles was performed with a sample-barcoded 5' primer and a J-beta primer mix. A unique molecular identifier was introduced onto each TCR beta cDNA molecule by a template-switch 5' adaptor carrying 12 random nucleotides. Each sample yielded at least 3 million CDR3-containing paired-end reads. All of the RNA was converted into first-strand cDNA using the Mint cDNA synthesis kit, with a TRBC-specific oligonucleotide serving as the primer. After uracil-DNA glycosylase treatment, a first 18-cycle PCR used universal primers M1SS and BC2_uni_R on all cDNA. As for how the authors treated the data: Each sample was normalized by randomly selecting 1 million high-quality reads, each carrying a distinct molecular identifier. Reads sharing molecular identifiers were discarded rather than binned into consensus sequences. MiTCR, set to a Q25 quality threshold and the strictest error-elimination algorithm, was used for CDR3 identification, clonotype clustering and error correction. A nonparametric unseen species model using Euler transformation provided a lower-bound estimate of total TCR beta diversity. TCRdb trimmed the raw reads at Q25, called clones with MiXCR and kept productive beta chains. All rows with the same CDR3 protein become a single entry with the most common DNA and genes. These V and J calls rely on TCRdb rather than the paper's analysis. This sample is represented by approximately 730,000 distinct CDR3 sequences; 40% to 65% of them were singletons. The ten largest make up about 42% of the sample.

The sample taken for sequencing was blood. The TCR sequence derives from a man of 80 years or more in good health. The chain employs TRBV7-9 and TRBJ2-2, and possibly TRBD2, on 6 matching bases. The nucleotide sequence reads TGTGCCAGCAGCTCTACTCCAGGGAGGAACGCCGGGGAGCTGTTTTTT. It translates as CASSSTPGRNAGELFF.